The sequence of this TCR beta chain was determined in a study of Ad26.COV2.S vaccination and SARS-CoV-2 variants. Background on the study: Ad26.COV2.S given intramuscularly, once or twice 56 days apart.

The treatment was: some 20 received Ad26.COV2.S at low or high dose, single or two shots; 5 received placebo; per-sample allocation not given. The study sampled participants on day 63 after the first vaccine or placebo injection. An Ad26 vector expressing Wuhan-strain SARS-CoV-2 spike constituted the vaccine. Between the trimmed V and J ends, which lost 3 bases and 3 bases, there was a span of 8 bases. The CDR3 consists of 13 residues. Germline assignment: CDR1 MNHEY and CDR2 SMNVEV (reference sequence). Profiled with immunoSEQ multiplex PCR; TCRdb holds only in-frame clones, not every one. The sample has roughly 250,000 clones; around nine tenths are singletons.

Sample: peripheral blood, taken in a trial of Ad26.COV2.S vaccine versus placebo. This TCR derives from a person aged 18 to 59 who received the Ad26.COV2.S COVID-19 vaccine or a placebo. The chain employs TRBV27 and TRBJ1-2; possibly TRBD1 for D (6 bases). CDR3 loop: CASSFQGYYGYTF. In nucleotides, the CDR3 is TGTGCCAGCAGTTTTCAGGGGTACTATGGCTACACCTTC.